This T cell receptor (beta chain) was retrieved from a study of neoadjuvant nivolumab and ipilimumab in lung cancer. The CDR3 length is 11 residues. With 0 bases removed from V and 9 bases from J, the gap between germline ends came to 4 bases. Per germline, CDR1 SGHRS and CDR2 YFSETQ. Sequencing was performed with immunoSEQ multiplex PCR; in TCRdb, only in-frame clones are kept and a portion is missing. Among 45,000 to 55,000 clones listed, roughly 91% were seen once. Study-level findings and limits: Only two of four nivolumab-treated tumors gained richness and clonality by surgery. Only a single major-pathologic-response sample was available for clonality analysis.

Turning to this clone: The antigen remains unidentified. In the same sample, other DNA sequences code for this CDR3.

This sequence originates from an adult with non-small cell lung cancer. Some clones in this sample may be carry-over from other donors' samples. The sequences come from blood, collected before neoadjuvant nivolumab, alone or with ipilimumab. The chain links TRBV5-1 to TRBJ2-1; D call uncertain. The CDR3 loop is CASSLESEQFF. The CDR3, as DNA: TGCGCCAGCAGCTTGGAGTCTGAGCAGTTCTTC.